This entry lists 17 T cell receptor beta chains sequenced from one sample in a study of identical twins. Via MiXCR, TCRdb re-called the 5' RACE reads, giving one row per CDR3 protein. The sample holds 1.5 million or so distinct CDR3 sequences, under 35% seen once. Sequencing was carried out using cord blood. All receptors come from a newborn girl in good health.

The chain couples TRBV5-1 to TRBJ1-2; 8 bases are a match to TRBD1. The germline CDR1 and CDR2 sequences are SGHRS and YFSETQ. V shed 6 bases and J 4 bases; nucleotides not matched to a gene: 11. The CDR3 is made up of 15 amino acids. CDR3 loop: CASTSKITGGYGYTF. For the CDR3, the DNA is TGCGCCAGCACATCCAAGATAACAGGGGGCTATGGCTACACCTTC.

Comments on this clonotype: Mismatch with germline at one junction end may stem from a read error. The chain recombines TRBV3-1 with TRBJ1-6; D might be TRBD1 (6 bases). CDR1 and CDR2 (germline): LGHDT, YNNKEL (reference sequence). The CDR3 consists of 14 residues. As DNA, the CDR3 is TGTGCCTGCAGCCTTGGACAGCTCAATTCACCCCTCCACTTT. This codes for CACSLGQLNSPLHF.

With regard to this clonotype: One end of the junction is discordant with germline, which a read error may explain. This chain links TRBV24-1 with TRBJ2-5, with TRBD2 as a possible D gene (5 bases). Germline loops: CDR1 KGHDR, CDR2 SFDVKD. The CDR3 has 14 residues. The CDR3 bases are TGTGCCACCAGTGATTTTGAGGGCCAAGAGACCCGGTACTTC. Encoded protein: CATSDFEGQETRYF.

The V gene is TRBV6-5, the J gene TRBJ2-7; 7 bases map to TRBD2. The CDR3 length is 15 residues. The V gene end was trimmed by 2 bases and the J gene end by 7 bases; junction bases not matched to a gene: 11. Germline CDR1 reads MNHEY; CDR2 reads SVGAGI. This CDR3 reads CASSYGASGNNEQYF. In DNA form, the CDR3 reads TGTGCCAGCAGTTACGGGGCTAGCGGAAACAATGAGCAGTACTTC.

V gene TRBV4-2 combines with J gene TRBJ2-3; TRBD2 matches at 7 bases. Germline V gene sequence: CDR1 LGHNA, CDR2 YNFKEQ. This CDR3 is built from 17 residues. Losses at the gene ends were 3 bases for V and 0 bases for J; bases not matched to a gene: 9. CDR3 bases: TGTGCCAGCAGCCAGACGGGACTACCGACTAGCACAGATACGCAGTATTTT. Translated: CASSQTGLPTSTDTQYF.

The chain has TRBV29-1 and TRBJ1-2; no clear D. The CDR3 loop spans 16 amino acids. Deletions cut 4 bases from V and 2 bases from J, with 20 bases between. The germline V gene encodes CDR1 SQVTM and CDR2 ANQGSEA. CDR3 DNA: TGCAGCGTTGGACCCCTTTGGGTATTCCTAAACTATGGCTACACCTTC. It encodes CSVGPLWVFLNYGYTF. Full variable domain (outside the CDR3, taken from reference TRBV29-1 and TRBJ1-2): SAVISQKPSRDICQRGTSLTIQCQVDSQVTMMFWYRQQPGQSLTLIATANQGSEATYESGFVIDKFPISRPNLTFSTLTVSNMSPEDSSIYLCSVGPLWVFLNYGYTFGSGTRLTVV.

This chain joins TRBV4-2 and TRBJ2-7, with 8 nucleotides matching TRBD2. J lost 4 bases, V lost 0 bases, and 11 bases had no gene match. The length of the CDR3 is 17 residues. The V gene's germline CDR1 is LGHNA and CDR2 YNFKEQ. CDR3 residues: CASSQESGGKMRYEQYF. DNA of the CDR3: TGTGCCAGCAGCCAAGAATCGGGGGGGAAGATGAGATACGAGCAGTACTTC.

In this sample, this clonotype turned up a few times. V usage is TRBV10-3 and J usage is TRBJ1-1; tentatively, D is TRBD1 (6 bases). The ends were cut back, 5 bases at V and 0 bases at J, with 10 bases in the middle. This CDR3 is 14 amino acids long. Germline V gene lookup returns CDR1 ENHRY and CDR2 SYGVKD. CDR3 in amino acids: CAISPGTMNTEAFF. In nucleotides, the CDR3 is TGTGCCATCAGTCCCGGGACAATGAACACTGAAGCTTTCTTT.

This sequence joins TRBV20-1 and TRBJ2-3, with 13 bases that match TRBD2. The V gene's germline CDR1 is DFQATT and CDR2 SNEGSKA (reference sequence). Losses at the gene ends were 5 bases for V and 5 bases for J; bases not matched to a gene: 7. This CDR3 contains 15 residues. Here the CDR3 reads CSAFTSGGVGDTQYF. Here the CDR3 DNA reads TGCAGTGCTTTTACTAGCGGGGGGGTCGGAGATACGCAGTATTTT.

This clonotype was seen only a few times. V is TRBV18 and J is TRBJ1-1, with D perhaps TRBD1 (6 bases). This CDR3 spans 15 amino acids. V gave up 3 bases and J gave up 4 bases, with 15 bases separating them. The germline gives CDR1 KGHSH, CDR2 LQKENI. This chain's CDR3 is CASSPSQQGATEAFF. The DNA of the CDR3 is TGTGCCAGCTCACCTTCTCAACAGGGTGCCACTGAAGCTTTCTTT.

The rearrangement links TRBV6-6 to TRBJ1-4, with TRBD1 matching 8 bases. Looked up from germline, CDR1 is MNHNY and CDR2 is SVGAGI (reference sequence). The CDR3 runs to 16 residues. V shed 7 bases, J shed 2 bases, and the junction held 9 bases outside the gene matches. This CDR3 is CASNRGRGLTNEKLFF. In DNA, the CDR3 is TGTGCCAGCAATCGCGGCAGGGGGCTGACTAATGAAAAACTGTTTTTT.

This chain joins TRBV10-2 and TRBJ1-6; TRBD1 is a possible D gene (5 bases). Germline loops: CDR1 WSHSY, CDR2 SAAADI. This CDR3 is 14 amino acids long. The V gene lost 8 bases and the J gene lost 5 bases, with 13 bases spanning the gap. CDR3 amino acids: CASSAGLNNSPLHF. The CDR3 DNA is TGCGCCAGCTCTGCGGGACTCAATAATTCACCCCTCCACTTT.

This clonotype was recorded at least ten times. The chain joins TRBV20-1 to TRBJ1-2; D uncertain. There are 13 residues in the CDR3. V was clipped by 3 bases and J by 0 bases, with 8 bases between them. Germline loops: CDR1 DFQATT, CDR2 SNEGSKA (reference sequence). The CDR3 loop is CSASKGPNYGYTF. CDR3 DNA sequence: TGCAGTGCTAGTAAAGGTCCTAACTATGGCTACACCTTC.

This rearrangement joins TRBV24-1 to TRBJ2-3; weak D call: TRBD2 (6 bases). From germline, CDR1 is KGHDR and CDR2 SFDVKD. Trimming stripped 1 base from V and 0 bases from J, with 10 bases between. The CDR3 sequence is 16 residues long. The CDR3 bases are TGTGCCACCAGTGATTTATCGGGGACTAGCACAGATACGCAGTATTTT. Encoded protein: CATSDLSGTSTDTQYF.

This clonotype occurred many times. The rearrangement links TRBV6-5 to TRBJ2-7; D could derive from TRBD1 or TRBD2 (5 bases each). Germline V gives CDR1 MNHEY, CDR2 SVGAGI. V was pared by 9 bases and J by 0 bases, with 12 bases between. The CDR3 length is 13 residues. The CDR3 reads CASRGPPSYEQYF. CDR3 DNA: TGTGCCAGTAGGGGACCACCCTCCTACGAGCAGTACTTC.

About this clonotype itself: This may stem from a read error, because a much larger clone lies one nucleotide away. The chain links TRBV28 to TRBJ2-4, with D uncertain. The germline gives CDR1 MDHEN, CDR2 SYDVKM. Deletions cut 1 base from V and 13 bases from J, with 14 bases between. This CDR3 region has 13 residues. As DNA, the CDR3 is TGTGCCAGCAGTTTATCCCACTACAATGAGCAGTACTTC. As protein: CASSLSHYNEQYF.

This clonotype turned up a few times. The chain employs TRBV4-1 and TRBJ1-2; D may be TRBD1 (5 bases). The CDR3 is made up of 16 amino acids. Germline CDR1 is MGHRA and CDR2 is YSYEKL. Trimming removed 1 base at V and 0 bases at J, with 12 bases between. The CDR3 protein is CASSQARDRANYGYTF. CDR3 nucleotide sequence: TGCGCCAGCAGCCAAGCCCGTGACAGAGCTAACTATGGCTACACCTTC.